The TCR beta chain described here comes from a study of T-cell reconstitution after alpha-beta-depleted transplantation in children. The TCRbeta library was prepared with unique molecular identifiers. TCRdb independently ran MiXCR on the PCR reads; one entry per CDR3 protein. The top ten hold less than 3% of the sample, which has just over 70,000 distinct CDR3 sequences, 5.5% to 7.5% seen once. This CDR3 is 13 amino acids long. Per germline, CDR1 SGHRS and CDR2 YFSETQ. The J segment lost 3 bases and the V segment lost 3 bases, leaving 3 bases of the junction unmatched. This clonotype was seen at least ten times.

The TCR was taken from a human donor who donated a stem cell graft to a child with acute lymphoblastic leukemia. The sample in question was PBMCs from the stem cell graft donor, obtained from the stem cell graft. V is TRBV5-1 and J is TRBJ2-7; TRBD2 aligns across 7 bases. This CDR3 reads CASSYGGSYEQYF. As DNA, the CDR3 is TGCGCCAGCAGCTATGGCGGGAGCTACGAGCAGTACTTC.